Below are 5 T cell receptor beta chains sequenced from a single sample in a study of T cells in Graves' hyperthyroidism and ophthalmopathy. RNA transcripts yielded amplified TCR beta CDR3 regions. TCR CDR3 underwent first-round RT-PCR with the HTBI primer set. TCRdb passed the multiplex PCR reads through MiXCR, listing each CDR3 protein once. The sample lists some 350,000 distinct CDR3 sequences, around 15% seen once, with about 21% in the top ten. The sequenced sample was blood. The receptors were gathered from an older woman with Graves' ophthalmopathy.

The chain links TRBV6-1 to TRBJ1-5; D is possibly TRBD1 (6 bases). The length of the CDR3 is 15 residues. In germline, CDR1 is MNHNS, CDR2 SASEGT. V was cut by 5 bases and J by 1 base, with 12 bases left in between. The CDR3 nucleotides are TGTGCCAGCAGTTTGTCCCAGGGGAGCAATCAGCCCCAGCATTTT. Its protein product is CASSLSQGSNQPQHF.

This clonotype was recorded at least ten times. This chain uses TRBV12-3 or TRBV12-4 with TRBJ1-2; D is unclear. CDR3 length equals 13 residues. With 3 bases removed from V and 6 bases from J, the gap between germline ends came to 11 bases. CDR3 residues: CASSFYFSNGYTF. The CDR3 DNA reads TGTGCCAGCAGTTTTTACTTTTCCAATGGCTACACCTTC.

A few counts support this clonotype. The chain carries TRBV6-4 and TRBJ2-1; D is unresolved. The CDR3 contains 13 residues. Germline values: CDR1 MRHNA, CDR2 SNTAGT. V gave up 0 bases and J gave up 7 bases, with 7 bases separating them. CDR3 sequence: CASSDSHGNEQFF. The CDR3 coding sequence is TGTGCCAGCAGTGACTCCCATGGAAATGAGCAGTTCTTC.

This clonotype was seen ten or more times. This chain uses TRBV29-1 with TRBJ1-2, with D uncertain. Germline CDR1 and CDR2: SQVTM and ANQGSEA. The V end was cut by 4 bases, the J end by 1 base, with 4 bases between. This CDR3 spans 11 amino acids. CDR3 region: CSVGFNYGYTF. In DNA, the CDR3 is TGCAGCGTTGGTTTTAACTATGGCTACACCTTC.

J is TRBJ1-5 and V is TRBV19; no reliable D call. Looked up from germline, CDR1 is LNHDA and CDR2 is SQIVND (reference sequence). CDR3 size: 15 residues. Trimming cost V 5 bases and J 1 base, with 12 bases left between them. The CDR3 here is CASSSSRRSNQPQHF. CDR3 coding DNA: TGTGCCAGTAGTTCAAGCCGACGGAGCAATCAGCCCCAGCATTTT.